Reported below is one TCR beta chain. It has no known antigen specificity. No much larger clone exists at a distance of one base, and base qualities are not known. The data were taken from a study of blood T cell repertoires in COVID-19 (dated by TCRdb to the early 2020s). A note on the overall study: Samples covering the acute and convalescent phases of COVID-19 were provided by collaborators in the United States, Italy and Spain. The repertoires were released in a freely available public database meant as a resource for research on the immune response to SARS-CoV-2. Sample metadata almost always included a de-identified subject ID, COVID-19 status, age in years and sex. The material from the prospective study consisted of cDNA or gDNA derived from T cells, B-cell-depleted T cells, or PBMCs. Deeply sampled blood TCRbeta repertoires from subjects exposed to, actively infected with, or recovered from COVID-19 were included in the dataset. Where available, HLA class I and class II types were obtained from metadata supplied by the sample provider rather than from assay-based typing. The samples were drawn from two sources: the first 160 participants of the ongoing ImmuneRACE study, and 1,000 to 1,500 subjects contributed by 6 global collaborators. Study-level results and caveats: How much clinical and demographic metadata was included differed by source and by participant, and the metadata was provided uncurated.

Whole blood was collected in K2EDTA tubes by collaborating institutions according to the institutions' own protocols. For TCRbeta analysis, collaborators shipped samples as frozen whole blood, isolated PBMCs, or DNA extracted from either of those sample types. The immunoSEQ Assay, a bias-controlled multiplex PCR, was used to amplify TCRbeta CDR3 regions from genomic DNA. Concerning the study's data processing: The number of nucleated cells in each sample was estimated by amplification of reference gene primers within the assay. To quantify the absolute abundance of each unique TCRbeta CDR3 rearrangement, sequence reads were collapsed and filtered. Productive Simpson clonality was computed per sample as the square root of Simpson's diversity index over productive rearrangements. TCRdb carries this immuneACCESS record with in-frame sequences only. Its versions omit some clonotypes, under half of them owing to an unresolved V gene in the studies checked, with the rest unexplained. V and J calls and clone size follow that table, whereas D and trimming were derived from the DNA. The sample data list around 700,000 clones, and over 80% of these were observed just once. The ten largest clones capture over 0.2% of the sample.

The CDR3 contains 14 residues, cysteine and phenylalanine counted. Only the CDR3 part of the read is kept: 42 bases, read in frame from the first base. V is shortened by 2 bases, J by 0 bases, and the region joining them spans 6 bases. The germline V gene yields MNHEY for CDR1 and SVGAGI for CDR2. The receptor was isolated from a young woman with acute or convalescent COVID-19. Sequenced: peripheral blood. The chain joins TRBV6-5 to TRBJ2-3, with the D gene not clear enough to name. The nucleotides read TGTGCCAGCAGTTACCGGTACAGCACAGATACGCAGTATTTT. This sequence encodes CASSYRYSTDTQYF.